Listed here are 26 T cell receptor beta chains from one sample, sequenced in a study of blood T cell repertoires in COVID-19. This table comes from immunoSEQ multiplex PCR, and its TCRdb copy is limited to in-frame clones, with some not included. The sample holds a few hundred thousand clones, 70% to 90% seen once. Material for sequencing was PBMCs or T cells enriched from blood (not recorded which). Receptors were obtained from a man between 25 and 39 years old who had recovered from COVID-19.

This chain connects TRBV11-2 to TRBJ1-5, with 11 bases that match TRBD1. The CDR3 loop spans 15 amino acids. Per germline, CDR1 SGHAT and CDR2 FQNNGV. Trimming at V came to 3 bases and at J to 5 bases, leaving 3 bases not matched to a gene. The CDR3 region has the DNA TGTGCCAGCAGCTTGGACAGGGGGCTTTATCAGCCCCAGCATTTT. This codes for CASSLDRGLYQPQHF.

The rearrangement joins TRBV5-1 to TRBJ2-5; maybe TRBD2 (6 bases). Trimming removed 1 base at V and 4 bases at J, with 14 bases between. Germline CDR1 is SGHRS and CDR2 is YFSETQ. The CDR3 loop spans 15 amino acids. The chain's CDR3 is CASSLTGGNRETQYF. CDR3 bases: TGCGCCAGCAGCTTGACAGGAGGGAATAGAGAGACCCAGTACTTC.

The J gene is TRBJ2-5, the V gene TRBV5-1, with 8 bases fitting TRBD1. The CDR3 runs 15 residues. V lost 2 bases to trimming and J lost 2 bases; unmatched junction nucleotides: 5. CDR1 and CDR2 (germline): SGHRS, YFSETQ. The CDR3 here is CASSLLGQEQETQYF. CDR3 DNA: TGCGCCAGCAGCTTACTGGGACAGGAGCAAGAGACCCAGTACTTC. Full variable domain (outside the CDR3, taken from reference TRBV5-1 and TRBJ2-5): KAGVTQTPRYLIKTRGQQVTLSCSPISGHRSVSWYQQTPGQGLQFLFEYFSETQRNKGNFPGRFSGRQFSNSRSEMNVSTLELGDSALYLCASSLLGQEQETQYFGPGTRLLVL.

This chain's CDR3 is CATSDKNHLEGPQHF. DNA for the CDR3: TGTGCCACCAGTGATAAAAACCATTTAGAGGGGCCCCAGCATTTT. This chain joins TRBV24-1 and TRBJ1-5; D gene ambiguous. Germline values: CDR1 KGHDR, CDR2 SFDVKD. This CDR3 contains 15 residues. Trimming shortened V by 3 bases and J by 9 bases, and 17 bases separated the two germline ends.

V and J are TRBV3-1 (or the pseudogene TRBV3-2) and TRBJ2-7; perhaps TRBD1 as D (5 bases). The V and J ends lost 0 bases and 7 bases respectively, with 10 bases between them. This CDR3 contains 13 residues. Germline values: CDR1 LGHDT, CDR2 YNNKEL (reference sequence). In nucleotides, the CDR3 is TGTGCCAGCAGCCAAGATAGGGGCGTGGAGCAGTACTTC. Residues: CASSQDRGVEQYF.

Here the CDR3 DNA reads TGTGCCAGCAGAGTGGGGTGGGACAGGTTATTCTCCTACGAGCAGTACTTC. Translating gives CASRVGWDRLFSYEQYF. The V gene is TRBV2, the J gene TRBJ2-7, with 8 bases lining up with TRBD1. Looked up from germline, CDR1 is SNHLY and CDR2 is FYNNEI. J gave up 0 bases and V 6 bases, and 13 bases lay outside the gene matches. The CDR3 contains 17 residues.

This clone was seen a single time. V gene TRBV11-2 combines with J gene TRBJ2-1, with a weak D call TRBD2 (5 bases). Germline CDR1 SGHAT, CDR2 FQNNGV. V lost 1 base and J 4 bases, leaving 17 bases between the germline ends. CDR3 length: 17 amino acids. Written as DNA, the CDR3 is TGTGCCAGCAGCTTAGGTCCGGGGATAAGTGGATACAATGAGCAGTTCTTC. Its translation is CASSLGPGISGYNEQFF.

This clone was detected only once. The chain is built from TRBV5-6 and TRBJ2-5, with 8 bases aligning to TRBD2. The germline V gene has CDR1 SGHDT and CDR2 YYEEEE. CDR3 length: 15 amino acids. Losses at the gene ends were 7 bases for V and 5 bases for J; bases not matched to a gene: 13. The chain's CDR3 is CASLPDGGAGETQYF. The CDR3 DNA reads TGTGCCAGCCTCCCCGACGGGGGGGCAGGGGAGACCCAGTACTTC.

The chain has TRBV5-1 and TRBJ2-1, with TRBD1 matching 7 bases. Germline-derived CDR1 and CDR2 are SGHRS and YFSETQ. This CDR3 is 15 amino acids long. Trimming cost V 2 bases and J 9 bases; bases outside gene matches: 11. In nucleotides, the CDR3 is TGCGCCAGCAGCTTCCGCCAGGGGGTTGGTAGTGAGCAGTTCTTC. Amino acid sequence: CASSFRQGVGSEQFF.

V is TRBV19 and J is TRBJ2-1, with 11 nucleotides matching TRBD2. This CDR3 spans 16 amino acids. CDR1 and CDR2 from the germline V gene are LNHDA and SQIVND (reference sequence). The V and J ends lost 5 bases and 6 bases, in that order; junction bases with no gene match: 9. The CDR3, as DNA: TGTGCCAGTAGTGGACTAGCGGGTTCGGGGGGCAATGAGCAGTTCTTC. Translation gives CASSGLAGSGGNEQFF. The variable domain in full, with the rest retrieved from reference TRBV19 and TRBJ2-1, is DGGITQSPKYLFRKEGQNVTLSCEQNLNHDAMYWYRQDPGQGLRLIYYSQIVNDFQKGDIAEGYSVSREKKESFPLTVTSAQKNPTAFYLCASSGLAGSGGNEQFFGPGTRLTVL.

V usage is TRBV7-8 and J usage is TRBJ2-3; tentatively, D is TRBD1 (6 bases). Between the trimmed V and J ends, which lost 1 base and 2 bases, there was a span of 10 bases. The germline CDR1 and CDR2 sequences are SGHVS and FQNEAQ. The CDR3 length is 15 residues. CDR3 sequence (DNA): TGTGCCAGCAGCTTAGATACAGGGTTCACAGATACGCAGTATTTT. Encoded protein: CASSLDTGFTDTQYF.

This chain connects TRBV7-2 to TRBJ2-6, with D perhaps matching TRBD2 (5 bases). In germline, CDR1 is SGHTA, CDR2 FQGNSA. V lost 5 bases, J lost 3 bases, and 17 bases lay in between. The CDR3 runs to 17 residues. The DNA of the CDR3 is TGTGCCAGCAGCCCCGCCGTGCGGGTCTTTGGGGCCAACGTCCTGACTTTC. Translated, it gives CASSPAVRVFGANVLTF.

This clone appeared once. The genes are TRBV10-3 and TRBJ2-7, with D maybe TRBD2 (5 bases). The V gene's germline CDR1 is ENHRY and CDR2 SYGVKD. The CDR3 totals 15 residues. The ends were cut back, 6 bases at V and 3 bases at J, with 18 bases in the middle. CDR3 residues: CAIRSSWGDNYEQYF. In DNA, the CDR3 is TGTGCCATCAGGTCGAGTTGGGGAGACAACTACGAGCAGTACTTC.

This clone has just one count. The chain has TRBV29-1 and TRBJ2-6; 10 bases are a match to TRBD1. J gave up 3 bases and V 7 bases, and 6 bases lay outside the gene matches. This CDR3 has 15 amino acids. The germline V gene has CDR1 SQVTM and CDR2 ANQGSEA. The CDR3 loop is CSARQGASGANVLTF. The CDR3 DNA is TGCAGCGCCAGACAGGGGGCGAGTGGGGCCAACGTCCTGACTTTC.

The gene calls are TRBV19 and TRBJ1-2; weak D call: TRBD1 (5 bases). The CDR3 has 14 amino acids. Per the germline V gene, CDR1 is LNHDA and CDR2 is SQIVND (reference sequence). Trimming took 3 bases from V and 3 from J, leaving 11 bases between them. The CDR3 region has the DNA TGTGCCAGTAGTATGCGAGCCAGGGACTATGGCTACACCTTC. Amino acid sequence: CASSMRARDYGYTF.

The chain recombines TRBV3-1 (or the pseudogene TRBV3-2) with TRBJ1-4, with 7 bases fitting TRBD1. Trimming took 3 bases from V and 10 from J; bases not matched to a gene: 14. The CDR3 spans 16 residues. Germline V gene data show CDR1 as LGHDT and CDR2 as YNNKEL (reference sequence). For the CDR3, the DNA is TGTGCCAGCAGCCACACCCAAATGGGGGCAGGGGGAAAACTGTTTTTT. The encoded protein is CASSHTQMGAGGKLFF.

The V and J genes are TRBV3-1 (or the pseudogene TRBV3-2) and TRBJ2-1; D is ambiguous. The CDR3 spans 17 residues. V was cut by 0 bases and J by 0 bases, with 12 bases left in between. CDR1 and CDR2 (germline): LGHDT, YNNKEL (reference sequence). The CDR3 is CASSQDLRLLSYNEQFF. The CDR3 DNA follows: TGTGCCAGCAGCCAAGATTTGCGGTTACTCTCCTACAATGAGCAGTTCTTC.

This chain links TRBV12-3 or TRBV12-4 with TRBJ1-1, with 7 bases fitting TRBD1. The CDR3 sequence is 12 residues long. Trimming cost V 6 bases and J 5 bases; bases outside gene matches: 3. The CDR3, as DNA: TGTGCCAGCAGATCAGGGGGAACTGAAGCTTTCTTT. This gives the protein CASRSGGTEAFF.

A few counts support this clone. This sequence joins TRBV30 and TRBJ2-1, with TRBD1 identical over 7 bases. J lost 7 bases, V lost 2 bases, and 11 bases had no gene match. Germline lookup yields CDR1 GTSNPN and CDR2 SVGIG (reference sequence). The CDR3 length is 15 residues. Here the CDR3 reads CAWSPLRAGGNEQFF. In DNA form, the CDR3 reads TGTGCCTGGAGTCCCCTCAGGGCAGGGGGAAATGAGCAGTTCTTC.

This chain connects TRBV5-1 to TRBJ2-7; D not resolved. This CDR3 contains 14 residues. Germline CDR1 is SGHRS and CDR2 is YFSETQ. The V gene lost 0 bases and the J gene lost 3 bases, with 10 bases spanning the gap. The CDR3 region is CASSLESSNYEQYF. The CDR3, as DNA: TGCGCCAGCAGCTTGGAGTCCAGTAACTACGAGCAGTACTTC.

This clone was counted once. The chain combines TRBV9 with TRBJ1-6; no definite D call. Germline values: CDR1 SGDLS, CDR2 YYNGEE. The V end lost 0 bases, the J end lost 4 bases, and 5 bases lay between the germline ends. The CDR3 runs to 14 residues. The DNA of the CDR3 is TGTGCCAGCAGCGTAGATCAGTATAATTCACCCCTCCACTTT. This codes for CASSVDQYNSPLHF.

This rearrangement joins TRBV11-2 to TRBJ1-1; tentatively, D is TRBD1 (6 bases). Trimming left V 2 bases short and J 11 bases short, with 9 bases between. CDR3 size: 11 residues. Germline values: CDR1 SGHAT, CDR2 FQNNGV. The CDR3 nucleotides read TGTGCCAGCAGCTTATCAGGGGTGGCTTTCTTT. Amino acids: CASSLSGVAFF.

The chain links TRBV5-1 to TRBJ1-6, with 7 bases identical to TRBD1. This CDR3 spans 14 amino acids. V was pared by 3 bases and J by 7 bases, with 4 bases of the junction left unmatched. Per germline, CDR1 SGHRS and CDR2 YFSETQ. CDR3 region: CASSSQGINSPLHF. As DNA, the CDR3 is TGCGCCAGCAGCTCACAGGGGATCAATTCACCCCTCCACTTT.

CDR3 sequence reads: CASSQDRGNTGELFF. In DNA form, the CDR3 reads TGTGCCAGCAGCCAAGACAGGGGAAACACCGGGGAGCTGTTTTTT. The V call is TRBV3-1 (or the pseudogene TRBV3-2), the J call TRBJ2-2, with D maybe TRBD1 (6 bases). V was shortened by 0 bases and J by 2 bases, with 7 bases between the two germline ends. CDR1 is LGHDT, CDR2 YNNKEL, per germline (reference sequence). CDR3 length equals 15 residues.

This clone was seen a few times. V is TRBV5-4 and J is TRBJ1-1; 7 positions agree with TRBD1. Germline CDR1 reads SGHNT; CDR2 reads YYREEE (reference sequence). The junction had 4 bases not matched to a gene; V was cut back by 2 bases and J by 6 bases. This CDR3 is 13 amino acids long. For the CDR3, the DNA is TGTGCCAGCAGCTTAGACAGGGTCCCTGAAGCTTTCTTT. Its translation: CASSLDRVPEAFF.

CDR3: CASSYLGPDRGYEQYF. CDR3 nucleotides: TGTGCCAGCAGTTACCTAGGCCCGGACAGGGGTTACGAGCAGTACTTC. The chain employs TRBV6-2 or TRBV6-3 and TRBJ2-7; 9 nucleotides align to TRBD1. Germline loops: CDR1 MNHEY, CDR2 SVGEGT. The trim removed 2 bases at V and 4 bases at J, leaving 9 bases unmatched. The CDR3 consists of 16 residues.